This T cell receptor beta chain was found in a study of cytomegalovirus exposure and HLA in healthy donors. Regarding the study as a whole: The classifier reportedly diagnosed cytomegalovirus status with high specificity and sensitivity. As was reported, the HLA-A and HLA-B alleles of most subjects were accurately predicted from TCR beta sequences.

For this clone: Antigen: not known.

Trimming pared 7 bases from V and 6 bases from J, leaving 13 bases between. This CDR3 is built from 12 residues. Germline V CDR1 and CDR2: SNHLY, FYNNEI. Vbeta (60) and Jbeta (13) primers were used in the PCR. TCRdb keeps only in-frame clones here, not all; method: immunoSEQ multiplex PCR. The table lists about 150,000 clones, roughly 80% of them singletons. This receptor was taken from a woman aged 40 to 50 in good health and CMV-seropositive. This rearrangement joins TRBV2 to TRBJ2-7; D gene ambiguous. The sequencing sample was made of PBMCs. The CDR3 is CASKERPGEQYF. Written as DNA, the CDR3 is TGTGCCAGCAAAGAGCGCCCGGGCGAGCAGTACTTC.